A single sample gave rise to the 5 T cell receptor beta chains below, sequenced in a study of control samples from healthy donors and cancer patients. Profiling relied on immunoSEQ multiplex PCR, and the TCRdb table lists in-frame clones only, not all of them. In the table there are nearly 35,000 clones, 85% to 95% of which are singletons. Sequenced input: PBMCs. The receptors derive from a man aged 40-49 years with colorectal cancer.

This clone turned up a few times. This rearrangement joins TRBV5-4 to TRBJ2-1; the match to TRBD2 covers 8 bases. V trimming: 5 bases; J trimming: 5 bases; junction bases outside the gene matches: 9. This CDR3 region has 15 residues. The germline gives CDR1 SGHNT, CDR2 YYREEE (reference sequence). The CDR3 nucleotides read TGTGCCAGCAGGCCAACTAGCGGCTGGGACAATGAGCAGTTCTTC. Translated, it gives CASRPTSGWDNEQFF.

The CDR3 region is CASSLALPSQDEQFF. The DNA of the CDR3 is TGTGCCAGCAGCTTAGCGTTACCTAGTCAGGATGAGCAGTTCTTC. The chain joins TRBV7-9 to TRBJ2-1, with D uncertain. The germline V gene has CDR1 SEHNR and CDR2 FQNEAQ (reference sequence). V gave up 0 bases and J gave up 8 bases, with 14 bases separating them. CDR3 size: 15 residues.

The genes are TRBV11-2 and TRBJ2-2; 7 bases are a match to TRBD2. Germline trimming cut 4 bases from V and 2 bases from J; bases unmatched to any gene: 7. Germline V gene sequence: CDR1 SGHAT, CDR2 FQNNGV. The CDR3 has 16 amino acids. This CDR3 is CASSSLPGLNTGELFF. DNA of the CDR3: TGTGCCAGCAGCTCTCTCCCGGGACTAAACACCGGGGAGCTGTTTTTT.

The V call is TRBV6-1, the J call TRBJ1-4; D gene uncertain. V lost 1 base to trimming and J lost 0 bases, with 12 bases between them. Germline values: CDR1 MNHNS, CDR2 SASEGT. The CDR3 runs to 17 residues. The CDR3 region has the DNA TGTGCCAGCAGTGAAGATGCCCGGGTCGCAACTAATGAAAAACTGTTTTTT. Protein sequence: CASSEDARVATNEKLFF.

The V gene is TRBV6-5, the J gene TRBJ2-7; D gene uncertain. CDR1 MNHEY and CDR2 SVGAGI come from the germline V gene. This CDR3 comprises 10 residues. The ends were cut back, 7 bases at V and 3 bases at J, with 4 bases in the middle. The CDR3 DNA sequence: TGTGCCAGCAAGGACTACGAGCAGTACTTC. Amino acid sequence: CASKDYEQYF.